This T cell receptor (beta chain) was identified during a study of T cell changes during pregnancy in multiple sclerosis. Measured with immunoSEQ multiplex PCR; TCRdb has only the in-frame clones, and not every one. The sample yields around 56,000 clones, less than 90% seen once. This clonotype was obtained from a female donor with multiple sclerosis, enrolled in a pregnancy study. The source material was CD4+ T cells from peripheral blood mononuclear cells, sampled in the third trimester of pregnancy.

The CDR3 spells CASSENGWGVNTEAFF. In DNA, the CDR3 is TGTGCCAGCAGTGAAAACGGGTGGGGAGTAAACACTGAAGCTTTCTTT. V usage is TRBV6-1 and J usage is TRBJ1-1; D gene uncertain. Trimming removed 2 bases from V and 2 bases from J, with 15 bases in between. The CDR3 loop spans 16 amino acids. Germline V gene sequence: CDR1 MNHNS, CDR2 SASEGT.